This T cell receptor (beta chain) was identified during a study of technical replicates of blood from several donors. Assay used: immunoSEQ multiplex PCR; TCRdb lists only in-frame clones, some missing. Seen here are more than 90,000 clones, almost 96% observed once, and the top ten hold approximately 0.2%. This receptor was identified in a human donor in good health. What was sequenced was T cells isolated from PBMCs.

The CDR3 DNA sequence: TGCAGCGTTGAAGCACTACAGGGTATGGGCAATGAGCAGTTCTTC. It encodes CSVEALQGMGNEQFF. The rearrangement links TRBV29-1 to TRBJ2-1; perhaps TRBD1 as D (6 bases). The V gene's germline CDR1 is SQVTM and CDR2 ANQGSEA. There are 15 residues in the CDR3. Trimming removed 1 base at V and 6 bases at J, with 16 bases between.